The following is a TCR beta chain sequence with its context. The target antigen is unknown. These data originate in a study of cytomegalovirus exposure and HLA in healthy donors. Findings of the study overall: Researchers counted 180 or so TCR beta chains as cytomegalovirus-associated.

The study ran its PCR with 60 Vbeta and 13 Jbeta primers. Some clones are missing from TCRdb's copy, which holds only in-frame ones; the method was immunoSEQ multiplex PCR. The top ten hold around 7% of the sample, which has approximately 68,000 clones, about 75% seen once. This TCR derives from a woman younger than 45 in good health and CMV-seropositive. Sequencing was done on a sample of PBMCs.

CDR3 coding DNA: TGCGCCAGCAGTGAATCGAGCCGGGACAGGGTTACTAACTATGGCTACACCTTC. Its protein product is CASSESSRDRVTNYGYTF. V usage is TRBV10-1 and J usage is TRBJ1-2, with 9 bases fitting TRBD1. The CDR3 consists of 18 residues. Germline V CDR1 and CDR2: WNHNN, SYGVQD (reference sequence). V shed 3 bases and J 0 bases; nucleotides not matched to a gene: 11.